Shown below are 8 T cell receptor beta chains from a single sample sequenced in a study of molecular identifiers for immune sequencing clone quantification. TCRdb redid the calling of the PCR reads with MiXCR, one entry per CDR3 protein. The sample records 85,000 to 130,000 distinct CDR3 sequences, approximately 40% being singletons. The sequencing sample was made of naive CD8+ T cells from blood, with Jurkat cell RNA spiked in. The subset here: FACS-sorted CD8+CD4-CCR7+CD45RA+ naive T cells. Receptor source: a human donor in good health. Some libraries in this study had Jurkat cell RNA spiked in.

This clonotype was seen just once. The conserved phenylalanine or tryptophan normally closing the CDR3 is absent here, so this likely arose from a read error. This chain links TRBV9 with TRBJ2-1; 8 nucleotides agree with TRBD2. From germline, CDR1 is SGDLS and CDR2 YYNGEE. This CDR3 has 15 amino acids. Trimming at V came to 6 bases and at J to 8 bases, leaving 13 bases not matched to a gene. The CDR3 nucleotides read TGTGCCAGCACCCTGGGGGGGACTAGGAGGGATGAGCAGTTCATC. It encodes CASTLGGTRRDEQFI.

The genes are TRBV12-3 or TRBV12-4 and TRBJ2-2; D is undetermined. This CDR3 region has 12 residues. Trimming left V 1 base short and J 7 bases short, with 4 bases between. CDR3 nucleotide sequence: TGTGCCAGCAGTTTAGTACGCGGGGAGCTGTTTTTT. It is translated as CASSLVRGELFF.

As for this clonotype: A read error may produce the germline difference seen at one junction end. This chain links TRBV10-1 with TRBJ2-3; D not resolved. Germline values: CDR1 WNHNN, CDR2 SYGVQD (reference sequence). This CDR3 is built from 14 residues. The CDR3 DNA is TGCGCCAACAGTGAGGTTCACCTCGGAGATACGCAGTATTTT. Protein product: CANSEVHLGDTQYF.

V is TRBV28 and J is TRBJ2-5; TRBD2 agrees at 12 bases. With V trimmed by 6 bases and J by 5 bases, 7 bases remained unmatched. CDR3 length: 15 amino acids. From germline, CDR1 is MDHEN and CDR2 SYDVKM. The DNA of the CDR3 is TGTGCCAGCAGCCCTAGCGGGAGGGCCGGGGAGACCCAGTACTTC. Amino acids: CASSPSGRAGETQYF.

Of note for this clonotype: This could be a read error, since a much larger clone is one nucleotide away. The chain recombines TRBV7-6 with TRBJ2-1; 9 nucleotides match TRBD2. The CDR3 is made up of 14 amino acids. CDR1 is SGHVS, CDR2 FNYEAQ, per germline. The junction had 9 bases not matched to a gene; V was cut back by 5 bases and J by 10 bases. The CDR3 DNA reads TGTGCCAGCAGCCTTCGCGGGAGGGCCCGCGAGCAGTTCTTC. This encodes CASSLRGRAREQFF.

The chain employs TRBV11-2 and TRBJ2-1; perhaps TRBD2 as D (5 bases). Germline V gene data show CDR1 as SGHAT and CDR2 as FQNNGV. Trimming left V 2 bases short and J 8 bases short, with 7 bases between. This CDR3 region has 12 residues. The CDR3: CASSLNGDEQFF. As DNA, the CDR3 is TGTGCCAGCAGCTTAAACGGGGATGAGCAGTTCTTC.

The V and J genes are TRBV7-8 and TRBJ2-1, with 7 bases matching TRBD2. Trimming at V came to 3 bases and at J to 8 bases, leaving 7 bases not matched to a gene. This CDR3 has 14 residues. The V gene's germline CDR1 is SGHVS and CDR2 FQNEAQ. CDR3 amino acids: CASSFRAGVHEQFF. The CDR3 coding sequence is TGTGCCAGCAGCTTCAGGGCGGGGGTTCATGAGCAGTTCTTC. The full variable domain, rest sourced from reference TRBV7-8 and TRBJ2-1, is GAGVSQSPRYKVAKRGQDVALRCDPISGHVSLFWYQQALGQGPEFLTYFQNEAQLDKSGLPSDRFFAERPEGSVSTLKIQRTQQEDSAVYLCASSFRAGVHEQFFGPGTRLTVL.

With respect to this clonotype: The final CDR3 position lacks the conserved phenylalanine or tryptophan, pointing to a likely read error. The gene calls are TRBV6-2 or TRBV6-3 and TRBJ2-7; 10 bases map to TRBD1. The germline CDR1 and CDR2 sequences are MNHEY and SVGEGT. V shed 2 bases and J 6 bases; nucleotides not matched to a gene: 4. The CDR3 consists of 14 residues. The CDR3: CASSYPGQGFEQYI. The CDR3 nucleotides read TGTGCCAGCAGTTACCCGGGACAGGGGTTCGAGCAGTACATC.